This entry lists 31 T cell receptor beta chains sequenced from one sample in a study of T-cell reconstitution after alpha-beta-depleted transplantation in children. The TCRbeta library was prepared with unique molecular identifiers. One entry per CDR3 protein results from TCRdb running MiXCR on the PCR reads. The data show about 900,000 distinct CDR3 sequences, with less than 30% seen just once and about 28% held by the top ten. Sample: PBMCs, mostly from graft donor cells, taken 360 days after TCRalphabeta/CD19-depleted stem cell transplant. The receptor set was obtained from a boy younger than two who had a stem cell transplant for SCID, so the T cells may come from the graft donor.

This chain uses TRBV5-1 with TRBJ2-1; TRBD2 might be the D (6 bases). Trimming took off 1 base at V and 5 bases at J, with 10 bases between the two ends. Germline V lookup: CDR1 SGHRS, CDR2 YFSETQ. This CDR3 has 14 amino acids. CDR3 region: CASSLISGDNEQFF. For the CDR3, the DNA is TGCGCCAGCAGCTTGATTTCGGGGGACAATGAGCAGTTCTTC. Drawing the rest from reference TRBV5-1 and TRBJ2-1, the complete variable domain is KAGVTQTPRYLIKTRGQQVTLSCSPISGHRSVSWYQQTPGQGLQFLFEYFSETQRNKGNFPGRFSGRQFSNSRSEMNVSTLELGDSALYLCASSLISGDNEQFFGPGTRLTVL.

This chain uses TRBV10-3 with TRBJ2-2; a possible D gene is TRBD2 (6 bases). V lost 7 bases to trimming and J lost 1 base, with 16 bases between them. There are 16 residues in the CDR3. CDR1 and CDR2 (germline): ENHRY, SYGVKD. The chain's CDR3 is CAIKNGSGVNTGELFF. The CDR3 bases are TGTGCCATCAAGAATGGCTCGGGGGTGAACACCGGGGAGCTGTTTTTT.

This clonotype showed up just a few times. The V gene is TRBV7-9, the J gene TRBJ2-6; TRBD1 agrees at 8 bases. Germline values: CDR1 SEHNR, CDR2 FQNEAQ (reference sequence). Losses at the gene ends were 3 bases for V and 2 bases for J; bases not matched to a gene: 6. The CDR3 covers 17 residues. The CDR3 loop is CASSFRDRFTGANVLTF. CDR3 DNA sequence: TGTGCCAGCAGCTTCCGGGACAGGTTTACTGGGGCCAACGTCCTGACTTTC.

This clonotype was seen many times. The chain combines TRBV6-6 with TRBJ1-1, with D possibly matching TRBD1 (5 bases). V shed 6 bases and J shed 5 bases, with 13 bases lying between them. CDR1 and CDR2 (germline): MNHNY, SVGAGI (reference sequence). The CDR3 spans 13 residues. The CDR3 region has the DNA TGTGCCAGCAGGGAACTAGGGGCGACTGAAGCTTTCTTT. Residues: CASRELGATEAFF.

This rearrangement joins TRBV6-5 to TRBJ2-3; the match to TRBD1 covers 8 bases. Germline lookup yields CDR1 MNHEY and CDR2 SVGAGI. The trim removed 4 bases at V and 2 bases at J, leaving 5 bases unmatched. The CDR3 has 15 amino acids. The CDR3 loop is CASSSQGAPTDTQYF. In DNA, the CDR3 is TGTGCCAGCAGTTCCCAGGGGGCTCCCACAGATACGCAGTATTTT.

At least ten counts were recorded for this clonotype. The chain is built from TRBV20-1 and TRBJ2-1, with a tentative D call TRBD1 (7 bases). The CDR3 loop spans 14 amino acids. Germline V gene lookup returns CDR1 DFQATT and CDR2 SNEGSKA (reference sequence). V lost 6 bases to trimming and J lost 4 bases, with 16 bases between them. In DNA, the CDR3 is TGCAGTGCCGAGCGACAGGGACTGTACAATGAGCAGTTCTTC. It translates to CSAERQGLYNEQFF.

This clonotype was seen a few times. This chain joins TRBV9 and TRBJ2-1, with 11 bases fitting TRBD2. The CDR3 consists of 17 residues. Looked up from germline, CDR1 is SGDLS and CDR2 is YYNGEE. J lost 0 bases, V lost 0 bases, and 2 bases had no gene match. The CDR3 DNA reads TGTGCCAGCAGCGTAGTTAGCGGGGGGGCCTCCTACAATGAGCAGTTCTTC. It is translated as CASSVVSGGASYNEQFF.

This clonotype has more than one count but fewer than ten. Germline is not matched at one junction end, which may reflect a read error. The chain carries TRBV25-1 and TRBJ1-4; D remains ambiguous. This CDR3 is 15 amino acids long. Germline V lookup: CDR1 MGHDK, CDR2 SYGVNS. DNA of the CDR3: TGTGCCAGCAGTGATCCTCGAGTGTCTAAAGAAAAACTGTTTTTT. The encoded protein is CASSDPRVSKEKLFF.

This clonotype has more than one count but fewer than ten. The chain is built from TRBV12-3 or TRBV12-4 and TRBJ2-5; TRBD1 matches 9 bases. The ends lost 1 base at V and 11 bases at J; junction bases unmatched: 2. This CDR3 has 12 amino acids. CDR3 region: CASSLGQGVQYF. The CDR3 DNA reads as TGTGCCAGCAGTTTAGGACAGGGGGTTCAGTACTTC.

The chain is built from TRBV5-1 and TRBJ2-7; D is possibly TRBD1 (6 bases). Germline V CDR1 and CDR2: SGHRS, YFSETQ. The length of the CDR3 is 15 residues. The V end lost 2 bases, the J end lost 0 bases, and 12 bases lay between the germline ends. The CDR3 region has the DNA TGCGCCAGCAGCTTACAGGGAAGCGTCTCCTACGAGCAGTACTTC. It yields the protein CASSLQGSVSYEQYF. Full variable domain (remainder filled in from reference TRBV5-1 and TRBJ2-7): KAGVTQTPRYLIKTRGQQVTLSCSPISGHRSVSWYQQTPGQGLQFLFEYFSETQRNKGNFPGRFSGRQFSNSRSEMNVSTLELGDSALYLCASSLQGSVSYEQYFGPGTRLTVT.

The chain recombines TRBV4-1 with TRBJ2-5; a possible D gene is TRBD1 (7 bases). Between the trimmed V and J ends, which lost 2 bases and 2 bases, there was a span of 15 bases. The CDR3 spans 16 residues. In germline, CDR1 is MGHRA, CDR2 YSYEKL. The DNA for the CDR3 is TGCGCCAGCAGCCAATTGGCCAGGGGGGTGCAAGAGACCCAGTACTTC. Translation gives CASSQLARGVQETQYF.

A few counts support this clonotype. This chain links TRBV6-1 with TRBJ1-2, with a possible D match to TRBD1 (5 bases). The CDR3 runs 15 residues. The germline V gene has CDR1 MNHNS and CDR2 SASEGT. Trimming took off 7 bases at V and 3 bases at J, with 18 bases between the two ends. As DNA, the CDR3 is TGTGCCAGCACTCCGATTTCGGGGCGGGACTATGGCTACACCTTC. Amino acids: CASTPISGRDYGYTF.

In the case of this clonotype: Just one base apart from a much larger clone, this may be a read error. V usage is TRBV4-2 and J usage is TRBJ2-4; 11 bases are a match to TRBD2. Per the germline V gene, CDR1 is LGHNA and CDR2 is YNFKEQ. The CDR3 covers 18 residues. J gave up 6 bases and V 5 bases, and 15 bases lay outside the gene matches. CDR3 residues: CASSRSETSGKGGNIQYF. The CDR3 DNA reads as TGTGCCAGCAGCAGATCTGAGACTAGCGGGAAGGGTGGAAACATTCAGTACTTC.

This clonotype was seen ten or more times. The genes are TRBV4-2 and TRBJ2-7; weak D call: TRBD2 (6 bases). Germline V gene data show CDR1 as LGHNA and CDR2 as YNFKEQ. This CDR3 spans 12 amino acids. V shed 0 bases and J shed 11 bases, with 11 bases lying between them. CDR3 bases: TGTGCCAGCAGCCAAGAACGGGGGTTGAAGTACTTC. Protein: CASSQERGLKYF.

The chain combines TRBV20-1 with TRBJ1-1; the match to TRBD1 covers 7 bases. Germline V gene sequence: CDR1 DFQATT, CDR2 SNEGSKA (reference sequence). The ends lost 6 bases at V and 0 bases at J; junction bases unmatched: 1. The CDR3 covers 12 residues. CDR3 sequence: CSAGGLNTEAFF. In DNA form, the CDR3 reads TGCAGTGCAGGGGGCTTGAACACTGAAGCTTTCTTT.

This clonotype has only a few counts. The chain carries TRBV28 and TRBJ2-5; possibly TRBD1 for D (6 bases). This CDR3 spans 14 amino acids. CDR1 and CDR2 (germline): MDHEN, SYDVKM. Trimming took 6 bases from V and 8 from J, leaving 19 bases between them. CDR3 DNA: TGTGCCAGCAGCAGGAGTCGGACAGCCGCCACCCAGTACTTC. It codes for CASSRSRTAATQYF.

This clonotype came up a few times. J is TRBJ2-1 and V is TRBV20-1; 11 positions agree with TRBD2. Germline V gives CDR1 DFQATT, CDR2 SNEGSKA (reference sequence). V was pared by 1 base and J by 7 bases, with 6 bases of the junction left unmatched. The CDR3 totals 15 residues. CDR3 DNA sequence: TGCAGTGCTAGAGTTAGCGGGGGGGCGGGAAATGAGCAGTTCTTC. This gives the protein CSARVSGGAGNEQFF.

J is TRBJ2-1 and V is TRBV12-3 or TRBV12-4; weak D call: TRBD2 (5 bases). There are 13 residues in the CDR3. V dropped 9 bases and J dropped 2 bases, with 11 bases sitting between them. The DNA for the CDR3 is TGTGCCAGTGAGCGGACGACCTACAATGAGCAGTTCTTC. Protein: CASERTTYNEQFF.

In this sample, this clonotype turned up a few times. V usage is TRBV4-2 and J usage is TRBJ2-3; 11 nucleotides line up with TRBD2. V was pared by 0 bases and J by 4 bases, with 9 bases of the junction left unmatched. The CDR3 spans 18 residues. The germline gives CDR1 LGHNA, CDR2 YNFKEQ. The CDR3 sequence: CASSQDLAGGRGADTQYF. CDR3 DNA sequence: TGTGCCAGCAGCCAAGATCTAGCGGGGGGCCGGGGCGCAGATACGCAGTATTTT.

The rearrangement links TRBV9 to TRBJ2-1; no reliable D call. CDR1 is SGDLS and CDR2 is YYNGEE in the germline V gene. Trimming cost V 0 bases and J 10 bases, with 11 bases left between them. CDR3 length: 13 amino acids. For the CDR3, the DNA is TGTGCCAGCAGCGTAGGCGGCGGACCCGAGCAGTTCTTC. Protein product: CASSVGGGPEQFF.

The CDR3 here is CASKFPSGGPSEQFF. CDR3 in DNA: TGTGCCAGCAAGTTCCCTAGCGGGGGGCCGAGTGAGCAGTTCTTC. V usage is TRBV6-2 or TRBV6-3 and J usage is TRBJ2-1; 11 bases fit TRBD2. Looked up from germline, CDR1 is MNHEY and CDR2 is SVGEGT. The CDR3 is made up of 15 amino acids. V gave up 7 bases and J gave up 9 bases; unmatched junction bases: 11.

In its sample, this clonotype was seen a few times. This sequence joins TRBV4-1 and TRBJ1-2; D not certain. There are 15 residues in the CDR3. Germline values: CDR1 MGHRA, CDR2 YSYEKL. The V end was cut by 0 bases, the J end by 1 base, with 9 bases between. The CDR3 DNA reads TGCGCCAGCAGCCAAGAGGTCTCTTTTAACTATGGCTACACCTTC. Amino acids: CASSQEVSFNYGYTF.

The V gene is TRBV4-3, the J gene TRBJ2-1; TRBD1 is a possible D gene (6 bases). Germline V gene data show CDR1 as LGHNA and CDR2 as YSLEER. The V and J ends lost 0 bases and 9 bases respectively, with 18 bases between them. The CDR3 has 16 residues. CDR3 amino acids: CASSQERSGQGFEQFF. In nucleotides, the CDR3 is TGCGCCAGCAGCCAAGAGCGTTCGGGGCAGGGGTTTGAGCAGTTCTTC.

The chain joins TRBV7-2 to TRBJ2-7, with D possibly TRBD1 on 6 matching bases. V shed 3 bases and J shed 2 bases, with 14 bases lying between them. Germline-derived CDR1 and CDR2 are SGHTA and FQGNSA. The CDR3 totals 15 residues. Written as DNA, the CDR3 is TGTGCCAGCAGCTTGGGACACGGAAGAACCTACGAGCAGTACTTC. Residues: CASSLGHGRTYEQYF. Combining the CDR3 with reference TRBV7-2 and TRBJ2-7 gives the whole variable domain GAGVSQSPSNKVTEKGKDVELRCDPISGHTALYWYRQSLGQGLEFLIYFQGNSAPDKSGLPSDRFSAERTGGSVSTLTIQRTQQEDSAVYLCASSLGHGRTYEQYFGPGTRLTVT.

This clonotype was seen a handful of times. CDR3 amino acids: CASAEGHLNTDTQYF. CDR3 nucleotides: TGTGCCAGCGCCGAAGGCCACCTAAACACAGATACGCAGTATTTT. The chain combines TRBV25-1 with TRBJ2-3; D unclear. CDR1 is MGHDK, CDR2 SYGVNS, per germline. Trimming pared 8 bases from V and 2 bases from J, leaving 17 bases between. The CDR3 runs 15 residues.

The gene calls are TRBV7-2 and TRBJ2-2; TRBD1 aligns across 9 bases. Germline CDR1 reads SGHTA; CDR2 reads FQGNSA. The CDR3 extends over 17 amino acids. V gave up 3 bases and J gave up 2 bases; unmatched junction bases: 7. In DNA, the CDR3 is TGTGCCAGCAGCTTCGCCGGGACAGGGAAAAACACCGGGGAGCTGTTTTTT. This sequence encodes CASSFAGTGKNTGELFF. The full variable domain, completed using reference TRBV7-2 and TRBJ2-2, is GAGVSQSPSNKVTEKGKDVELRCDPISGHTALYWYRQSLGQGLEFLIYFQGNSAPDKSGLPSDRFSAERTGGSVSTLTIQRTQQEDSAVYLCASSFAGTGKNTGELFFGEGSRLTVL.

This clonotype was seen more than once but under ten times. The V call is TRBV18, the J call TRBJ1-1; perhaps TRBD1 as D (5 bases). Germline CDR1 is KGHSH and CDR2 is LQKENI. V was trimmed by 6 bases and J by 4 bases, leaving 21 bases between them. The CDR3 extends over 16 amino acids. The CDR3 nucleotides are TGTGCCAGCTCCCCAGTGCTGGGACCCGGGCCCACTGAAGCTTTCTTT. Translating it yields CASSPVLGPGPTEAFF.

This clonotype was seen only a few times. V gene TRBV20-1 combines with J gene TRBJ2-1, with 7 bases that match TRBD1. The CDR3 runs to 11 residues. The trim removed 6 bases at V and 12 bases at J, leaving 8 bases unmatched. The germline V gene encodes CDR1 DFQATT and CDR2 SNEGSKA (reference sequence). The CDR3 DNA sequence: TGCAGTGCATTCGAACAGGGGCGGCAGTTCTTC. It codes for CSAFEQGRQFF.

V is TRBV5-1 and J is TRBJ2-7; 12 bases align to TRBD1. This CDR3 is built from 15 residues. Trimming cost V 4 bases and J 6 bases; bases outside gene matches: 8. The V gene's germline CDR1 is SGHRS and CDR2 YFSETQ. In nucleotides, the CDR3 is TGCGCCAGCAGCACCGCCGGGACAGGGGGCAGCGAGCAGTACTTC. This sequence encodes CASSTAGTGGSEQYF.

The chain links TRBV12-3 or TRBV12-4 to TRBJ1-5; maybe TRBD1 (5 bases). Trimming pared 6 bases from V and 7 bases from J, leaving 16 bases between. This CDR3 has 14 amino acids. CDR3 sequence reads: CASRKHQGGQPQHF. The CDR3 DNA sequence: TGTGCCAGCAGAAAGCACCAGGGAGGCCAGCCCCAGCATTTT.

The chain is built from TRBV9 and TRBJ2-2; 10 bases fit TRBD1. The CDR3 sequence is 22 residues long. The germline V gene encodes CDR1 SGDLS and CDR2 YYNGEE. Germline trimming cut 0 bases from V and 4 bases from J; bases unmatched to any gene: 21. Here the CDR3 reads CASSVEGGSIPGQGWVTGELFF. The DNA of the CDR3 is TGTGCCAGCAGCGTAGAGGGGGGGTCCATACCGGGACAGGGGTGGGTCACCGGGGAGCTGTTTTTT.